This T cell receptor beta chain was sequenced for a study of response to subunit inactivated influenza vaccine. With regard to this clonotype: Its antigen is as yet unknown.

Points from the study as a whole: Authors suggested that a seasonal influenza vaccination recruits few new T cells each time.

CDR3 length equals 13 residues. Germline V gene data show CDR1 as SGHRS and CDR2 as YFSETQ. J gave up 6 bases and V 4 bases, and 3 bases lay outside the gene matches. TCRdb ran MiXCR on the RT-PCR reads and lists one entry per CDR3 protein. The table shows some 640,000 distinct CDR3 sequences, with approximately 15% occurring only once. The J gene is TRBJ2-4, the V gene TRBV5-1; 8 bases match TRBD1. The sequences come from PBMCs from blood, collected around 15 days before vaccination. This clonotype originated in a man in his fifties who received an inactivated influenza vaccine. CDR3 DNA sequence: TGCGCCAGCAGCGATACAGGGGGAAACATTCAGTACTTC. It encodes CASSDTGGNIQYF. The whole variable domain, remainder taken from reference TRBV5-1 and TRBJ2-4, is KAGVTQTPRYLIKTRGQQVTLSCSPISGHRSVSWYQQTPGQGLQFLFEYFSETQRNKGNFPGRFSGRQFSNSRSEMNVSTLELGDSALYLCASSDTGGNIQYFGAGTRLSVL.